This T cell receptor (beta chain) was captured in a study of blood T cell repertoires in COVID-19. Looking at the study overall: There were acute and convalescent COVID-19 samples, and they came from the United States, Italy and Spain.

Clones were sequenced by immunoSEQ multiplex PCR, and TCRdb holds only the in-frame ones, with some missing. The data show around 260,000 clones, with 91% seen just once and about 2.5% held by the top ten. The sample taken for sequencing was peripheral blood. The receptor was isolated from a person aged 18 to 30 with COVID-19, enrolled during active disease.

This CDR3 is CASSVVLSGRGDEQFF. The CDR3 DNA reads TGTGCCAGCAGCGTAGTTCTCAGCGGGAGGGGCGATGAGCAGTTCTTC. The chain recombines TRBV9 with TRBJ2-1, with 10 bases that match TRBD2. J lost 8 bases, V lost 0 bases, and 8 bases had no gene match. The CDR3 loop spans 16 amino acids. In germline, CDR1 is SGDLS, CDR2 YYNGEE.